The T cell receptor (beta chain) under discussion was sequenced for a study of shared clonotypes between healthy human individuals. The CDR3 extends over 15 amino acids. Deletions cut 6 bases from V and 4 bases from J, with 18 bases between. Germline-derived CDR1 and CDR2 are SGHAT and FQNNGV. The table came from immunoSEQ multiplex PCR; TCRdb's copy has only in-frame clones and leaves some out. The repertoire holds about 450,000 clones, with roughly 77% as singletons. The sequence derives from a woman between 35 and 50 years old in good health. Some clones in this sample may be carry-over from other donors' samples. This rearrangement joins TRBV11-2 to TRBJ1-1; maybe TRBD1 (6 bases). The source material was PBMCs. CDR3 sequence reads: CASSGTRGWGTEAFF. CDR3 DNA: TGTGCCAGCAGTGGAACCAGGGGATGGGGCACTGAAGCTTTCTTT.